What follows are 22 T cell receptor beta chains derived from one specimen sequenced in a study of shared clonotypes between healthy human individuals. Data came from immunoSEQ multiplex PCR; TCRdb stores just in-frame clones and leaves some out. The table shows more than 2,000,000 clones, with just over 90% occurring only once. The sequenced material came from naive CD4+ T cells from PBMCs. As to subset: CD45RA+ positively selected. These receptors originate from a man between 18 and 29 years old in good health. Some clones in this sample may be carry-over from other donors' samples.

The chain couples TRBV30 to TRBJ1-1; D unclear. The length of the CDR3 is 12 residues. Trimming pared 8 bases from V and 0 bases from J, leaving 10 bases between. From germline, CDR1 is GTSNPN and CDR2 SVGIG (reference sequence). CDR3 region: CARGRMNTEAFF. CDR3 coding DNA: TGTGCCCGCGGACGGATGAACACTGAAGCTTTCTTT.

The V call is TRBV30, the J call TRBJ1-4, with TRBD1 matching over 7 bases. The J segment lost 8 bases and the V segment lost 1 base, leaving 7 bases of the junction unmatched. CDR3 length: 14 amino acids. The V gene's germline CDR1 is GTSNPN and CDR2 SVGIG (reference sequence). The CDR3 region is CAWSEGGRWEKLFF. The CDR3 DNA reads TGTGCCTGGAGTGAAGGGGGCCGGTGGGAAAAACTGTTTTTT.

In its sample, this clone was seen a few times. In the same sample, other DNA sequences code for this CDR3. The genes are TRBV28 and TRBJ1-5; 8 bases are a match to TRBD1. This CDR3 has 15 amino acids. The germline V gene has CDR1 MDHEN and CDR2 SYDVKM. Germline trimming cut 5 bases from V and 1 base from J; bases unmatched to any gene: 4. CDR3 protein: CASSPRTGSNQPQHF. In DNA form, the CDR3 reads TGTGCCAGCAGTCCGCGGACAGGGAGCAATCAGCCCCAGCATTTT.

The CDR3 here is CASTKWPSGRKPQETQYF. The DNA of the CDR3 is TGTGCCAGCACCAAATGGCCTAGCGGGAGAAAGCCCCAAGAGACCCAGTACTTC. This rearrangement joins TRBV28 to TRBJ2-5; 10 bases match TRBD2. The CDR3 totals 18 residues. Trimming took 7 bases from V and 1 from J; bases not matched to a gene: 15. Germline-derived CDR1 and CDR2 are MDHEN and SYDVKM.

V is TRBV5-8 and J is TRBJ2-5; D is undetermined. From germline, CDR1 is SGHTS and CDR2 YDEGEE. The V end was cut by 0 bases, the J end by 4 bases, with 10 bases between. The CDR3 spans 14 residues. The DNA of the CDR3 is TGTGCCAGCAGCTTGGTTCCGGGTAGAGAGACCCAGTACTTC. This encodes CASSLVPGRETQYF.

V gene TRBV7-8 combines with J gene TRBJ1-5; D gene uncertain. V lost 7 bases to trimming and J lost 2 bases, with 12 bases between them. This CDR3 spans 14 amino acids. In germline, CDR1 is SGHVS, CDR2 FQNEAQ. DNA for the CDR3: TGTGCCAGCAAGGGCGGAGGAGGCAATCAGCCCCAGCATTTT. As protein: CASKGGGGNQPQHF.

CDR3: CASSPRQGVGDTEAFF. The CDR3 bases are TGTGCCAGCTCACCACGACAGGGGGTAGGGGACACTGAAGCTTTCTTT. The rearrangement joins TRBV18 to TRBJ1-1, with TRBD1 matching over 9 bases. The V and J ends lost 1 base and 3 bases, in that order; junction bases with no gene match: 6. CDR1 and CDR2 (germline): KGHSH, LQKENI. The CDR3 is made up of 16 amino acids.

This chain links TRBV19 with TRBJ2-7; 10 bases line up with TRBD1. V lost 5 bases to trimming and J lost 2 bases; unmatched junction nucleotides: 9. The germline V gene has CDR1 LNHDA and CDR2 SQIVND (reference sequence). This CDR3 is built from 16 residues. CDR3 bases: TGTGCCAGTAGTGGTGGGTCGGGACAGGGGACCTACGAGCAGTACTTC. Translating gives CASSGGSGQGTYEQYF.

V is TRBV28 and J is TRBJ1-5, with no clear D. The CDR3 is 13 amino acids. Trimming pared 2 bases from V and 4 bases from J, leaving 6 bases between. Germline V gene data show CDR1 as MDHEN and CDR2 as SYDVKM. CDR3 DNA: TGTGCCAGCAGTTTAGAGAGTAATCAGCCCCAGCATTTT. The encoded protein is CASSLESNQPQHF. The complete variable domain, with remaining parts taken from reference TRBV28 and TRBJ1-5, reads DVKVTQSSRYLVKRTGEKVFLECVQDMDHENMFWYRQDPGLGLRLIYFSYDVKMKEKGDIPEGYSVSREKKERFSLILESASTNQTSMYLCASSLESNQPQHFGDGTRLSIL.

The genes are TRBV7-9 and TRBJ1-3, with D unresolved. The CDR3 sequence is 16 residues long. The ends were cut back, 4 bases at V and 0 bases at J, with 13 bases in the middle. CDR1 SEHNR and CDR2 FQNEAQ come from the germline V gene (reference sequence). CDR3 in DNA: TGTGCCAGCAGCTCCGGCAGTTCTTTCTCTGGAAACACCATATATTTT. It is translated as CASSSGSSFSGNTIYF.

With respect to this clone: Other DNA sequences within the sample encode an identical CDR3. The chain employs TRBV5-1 and TRBJ1-5; D is unclear. This CDR3 spans 13 amino acids. Between the trimmed V and J ends, which lost 0 bases and 5 bases, there was a span of 6 bases. CDR1 is SGHRS, CDR2 YFSETQ, per germline. CDR3 sequence reads: CASSLDGDQPQHF. For the CDR3, the DNA is TGCGCCAGCAGCTTGGACGGGGATCAGCCCCAGCATTTT.

The table lists this clone with a count of one. In DNA, the CDR3 is TGTGCCTGGAGCCCCCAAGGAGAGACCCAGTACTTC. Its translation: CAWSPQGETQYF. The chain is built from TRBV30 and TRBJ2-5; D uncertain. Trimming cost V 3 bases and J 4 bases, with 9 bases left between them. The germline CDR1 and CDR2 sequences are GTSNPN and SVGIG (reference sequence). The CDR3 is 12 residues long. Supplemented by reference TRBV30 and TRBJ2-5, the full variable domain reads SQTIHQWPATLVQPVGSPLSLECTVEGTSNPNLYWYRQAAGRGLQLLFYSVGIGQISSEVPQNLSASRPQDRQFILSSKKLLLSDSGFYLCAWSPQGETQYFGPGTRLLVL.

The V and J genes are TRBV28 and TRBJ2-3, with TRBD1 identical over 8 bases. Germline CDR1 and CDR2: MDHEN and SYDVKM. J gave up 3 bases and V 5 bases, and 10 bases lay outside the gene matches. The CDR3 has 16 amino acids. The CDR3 DNA reads TGTGCCAGCAGTACTTGGACAGGGTCAGGAACAGATACGCAGTATTTT. It is translated as CASSTWTGSGTDTQYF.

The J gene is TRBJ2-2, the V gene TRBV9, with 10 bases matching TRBD2. This CDR3 contains 15 residues. J gave up 8 bases and V 3 bases, and 7 bases lay outside the gene matches. Germline CDR1 SGDLS, CDR2 YYNGEE. The CDR3 DNA sequence: TGTGCCAGCAGCGCTAGCGGGAGAATTTCGGGGGAGCTGTTTTTT. This codes for CASSASGRISGELFF.

The chain links TRBV6-5 to TRBJ1-4; TRBD1 matches 9 bases. Losses at the gene ends were 4 bases for V and 6 bases for J; bases not matched to a gene: 3. The CDR3 spans 14 residues. Per the germline V gene, CDR1 is MNHEY and CDR2 is SVGAGI. CDR3 in amino acids: CASSSGTGYEKLFF. CDR3 coding DNA: TGTGCCAGCAGTTCCGGGACAGGGTATGAAAAACTGTTTTTT.

This rearrangement joins TRBV9 to TRBJ1-1; a possible D gene is TRBD1 (5 bases). V was clipped by 4 bases and J by 1 base, with 20 bases between them. The CDR3 consists of 17 residues. Germline V gene lookup returns CDR1 SGDLS and CDR2 YYNGEE. CDR3 sequence (DNA): TGTGCCAGCAGCAATTTGGGGCTGGAACGGCCGAACACTGAAGCTTTCTTT. This encodes CASSNLGLERPNTEAFF.

This clone was seen just once. The V and J genes are TRBV6-1 and TRBJ2-1; D call uncertain. Germline V gene lookup returns CDR1 MNHNS and CDR2 SASEGT. Trimming removed 6 bases from V and 0 bases from J, with 12 bases in between. The CDR3 length is 15 residues. CDR3 amino acids: CASRIDRSSYNEQFF. CDR3 nucleotides: TGTGCCAGCAGAATAGACCGGAGCTCCTACAATGAGCAGTTCTTC.

The chain employs TRBV6-5 and TRBJ1-4; D possibly corresponds to TRBD1 (5 bases). In germline, CDR1 is MNHEY, CDR2 SVGAGI. The V and J ends lost 6 bases and 5 bases respectively, with 13 bases between them. The CDR3 totals 14 residues. CDR3 sequence: CASSPSGGNEKLFF. The CDR3 DNA reads TGTGCCAGCAGCCCCAGTGGGGGGAATGAAAAACTGTTTTTT.

V usage is TRBV11-3 and J usage is TRBJ2-1, with TRBD2 matching over 10 bases. CDR1 and CDR2 from the germline V gene are SGHNT and YENEEA. V dropped 6 bases and J dropped 5; count of bases not matched to a gene: 10. The CDR3 is 16 amino acids. The DNA of the CDR3 is TGTGCCAGCAGTAGACGGACGACTAGCGGGCACAATGAGCAGTTCTTC. Its translation is CASSRRTTSGHNEQFF.

The rearrangement uses TRBV5-6 and TRBJ1-5; 9 bases are shared with TRBD1. Per the germline V gene, CDR1 is SGHDT and CDR2 is YYEEEE. The CDR3 contains 17 residues. J was trimmed by 2 bases and V by 5 bases; bases with no gene match: 11. CDR3 sequence reads: CASSYGQGQGGNQPQHF. CDR3 nucleotides: TGTGCCAGCAGTTATGGACAGGGGCAAGGAGGCAATCAGCCCCAGCATTTT.

The table lists this clone with a few counts. The rearrangement links TRBV28 to TRBJ1-1, with 9 bases identical to TRBD1. CDR3 length equals 15 residues. Trimming at V came to 6 bases and at J to 8 bases, leaving 13 bases not matched to a gene. Per germline, CDR1 MDHEN and CDR2 SYDVKM. The CDR3 reads CASSYLTGGEQEAFF. The CDR3 bases are TGTGCCAGCAGCTACCTCACAGGGGGCGAGCAAGAAGCTTTCTTT.

The genes are TRBV7-7 and TRBJ2-1; D might be TRBD1 or TRBD2, each matching 5 bases. The ends were cut back, 4 bases at V and 7 bases at J, with 20 bases in the middle. The germline gives CDR1 SSHAT, CDR2 FNYEAQ (reference sequence). CDR3 size: 16 residues. CDR3 residues: CASSSLGAGPINEQFF. CDR3 nucleotides: TGTGCCAGCAGCTCCCTAGGGGCGGGTCCAATAAATGAGCAGTTCTTC.